Listed here are 32 T cell receptor beta chains from one sample, sequenced in a study of shared clonotypes between healthy human individuals. Sequenced by immunoSEQ multiplex PCR; TCRdb stores in-frame clones only, minus some. The table lists 2 million to 2.5 million clones, over 85% of them singletons. The sequencing input was naive CD4+ T cells from PBMCs. Subset specified: CD45RA+ positively selected. The receptors stem from a man aged 18 to 29 in good health. Some clones in this sample may be carry-over from other donors' samples.

J is TRBJ2-5 and V is TRBV7-9, with D perhaps matching TRBD1 (6 bases). From germline, CDR1 is SEHNR and CDR2 FQNEAQ (reference sequence). The CDR3 extends over 12 amino acids. The germline V and J ends were trimmed by 5 bases and 5 bases, with 9 bases remaining between them. The CDR3 reads CASSRQAETQYF. The CDR3, as DNA: TGTGCCAGCAGCCGACAGGCCGAGACCCAGTACTTC.

The V call is TRBV9, the J call TRBJ2-7, with TRBD1 as a possible D gene (5 bases). Germline lookup yields CDR1 SGDLS and CDR2 YYNGEE. Trimming cost V 4 bases and J 5 bases, with 16 bases left between them. This CDR3 comprises 14 residues. DNA of the CDR3: TGTGCCAGCAGCCCCCGCCTGACAGTAAACGAGCAGTACTTC. Translation: CASSPRLTVNEQYF.

V and J are TRBV7-9 and TRBJ2-1; 13 bases match TRBD2. This CDR3 contains 17 residues. Trimming at V came to 6 bases and at J to 3 bases, leaving 8 bases not matched to a gene. Germline V CDR1 and CDR2: SEHNR, FQNEAQ (reference sequence). The chain's CDR3 is CASRDRGTSGNYNEQFF. CDR3 sequence (DNA): TGTGCCAGCAGGGACAGGGGGACTAGCGGGAACTACAATGAGCAGTTCTTC.

The J gene is TRBJ2-7, the V gene TRBV6-6, with a weak D call TRBD2 (7 bases). Germline CDR1 and CDR2: MNHNY and SVGAGI (reference sequence). Trimming shortened V by 2 bases and J by 2 bases, and 16 bases separated the two germline ends. This CDR3 has 16 amino acids. CDR3 sequence reads: CASSYHPGGPTYEQYF. In DNA, the CDR3 is TGTGCCAGCAGTTACCATCCGGGGGGCCCCACCTACGAGCAGTACTTC.

The chain recombines TRBV28 with TRBJ2-7; 8 bases line up with TRBD1. With 6 bases clipped from V and 6 bases from J, the junction kept 10 bases outside the gene matches. The germline CDR1 and CDR2 sequences are MDHEN and SYDVKM. This CDR3 is 14 amino acids long. The CDR3 DNA reads TGTGCCAGCAGCCCCGGGACAGGCCTGTCCGAGCAGTACTTC. Translation gives CASSPGTGLSEQYF.

The V gene is TRBV9, the J gene TRBJ2-7; D possibly corresponds to TRBD1 (5 bases). Trimming shortened V by 0 bases and J by 0 bases, and 10 bases separated the two germline ends. The CDR3 loop spans 15 amino acids. CDR1 and CDR2 from the germline V gene are SGDLS and YYNGEE. CDR3 region: CASSVAGQDSYEQYF. The CDR3 nucleotides read TGTGCCAGCAGCGTAGCAGGACAAGACTCCTACGAGCAGTACTTC.

This clone was counted a few times. The chain uses TRBV18 and TRBJ1-1, with a tentative D call TRBD1 (6 bases). Trimming cost V 3 bases and J 9 bases, with 17 bases left between them. CDR3 length: 14 residues. CDR1 is KGHSH, CDR2 LQKENI, per germline. CDR3 coding DNA: TGTGCCAGCTCACCGGGGAACGCGGACAGCAAAGCTTTCTTT. This encodes CASSPGNADSKAFF.

In regard to this clone: Other DNA sequences from this sample encode an identical CDR3 as well. CDR3 DNA: TGCGCCAGCAGCCCGACTAGCGGACCCAATGAGCAGTTCTTC. Amino acids: CASSPTSGPNEQFF. The rearrangement uses TRBV5-1 and TRBJ2-1; TRBD2 aligns across 9 bases. Germline lookup yields CDR1 SGHRS and CDR2 YFSETQ. The CDR3 length is 14 residues. Unmatched junction bases numbered 5, after V lost 4 bases and J lost 6 bases.

This clone was seen just once. This chain uses TRBV11-2 with TRBJ1-3, with 7 positions matching TRBD1. Germline V gene lookup returns CDR1 SGHAT and CDR2 FQNNGV. With 1 base clipped from V and 1 base from J, the junction kept 7 bases outside the gene matches. The CDR3 spans 17 residues. The CDR3: CASSLVPSQGSGNTIYF. CDR3 bases: TGTGCCAGCAGCTTAGTGCCCTCACAGGGGTCTGGAAACACCATATATTTT.

The chain couples TRBV5-1 to TRBJ2-7, with 7 positions matching TRBD2. J gave up 0 bases and V 4 bases, and 4 bases lay outside the gene matches. Germline V CDR1 and CDR2: SGHRS, YFSETQ. This CDR3 is built from 14 residues. CDR3 bases: TGCGCCAGCAGCAAAAGCGGGATCTCCTACGAGCAGTACTTC. Translation gives CASSKSGISYEQYF.

The chain links TRBV4-2 to TRBJ2-7; D uncertain. The germline V and J ends were trimmed by 0 bases and 5 bases, with 8 bases remaining between them. Germline assignment: CDR1 LGHNA and CDR2 YNFKEQ. The CDR3 runs 13 residues. The DNA for the CDR3 is TGTGCCAGCAGCCAAGATTTGACTCACGAGCAGTACTTC. This gives the protein CASSQDLTHEQYF.

Comments on this clone: The same CDR3 is also encoded by other DNA sequences in this sample. The rearrangement uses TRBV28 and TRBJ2-3; no firm D call. Germline V gene data show CDR1 as MDHEN and CDR2 as SYDVKM. The V end was cut by 3 bases, the J end by 0 bases, with 4 bases between. The CDR3 runs 13 residues. The CDR3 coding sequence is TGTGCCAGCAGTTTGGGCAGCACAGATACGCAGTATTTT. As protein: CASSLGSTDTQYF.

The chain is built from TRBV30 and TRBJ2-2, with TRBD1 identical over 9 bases. The CDR3 consists of 15 residues. Germline V gives CDR1 GTSNPN, CDR2 SVGIG (reference sequence). Germline trimming cut 4 bases from V and 2 bases from J; bases unmatched to any gene: 5. CDR3: CAWTRDRANTGELFF. The CDR3 DNA reads TGTGCCTGGACCCGGGACAGGGCCAACACCGGGGAGCTGTTTTTT.

The CDR3 here is CASRAEQETQYF. CDR3 DNA sequence: TGTGCCAGCAGGGCAGAACAAGAGACCCAGTACTTC. The V gene is TRBV2, the J gene TRBJ2-5; the D is unclear. Trimming shortened V by 6 bases and J by 2 bases, and 7 bases separated the two germline ends. CDR3 size: 12 residues. Per the germline V gene, CDR1 is SNHLY and CDR2 is FYNNEI.

This chain uses TRBV28 with TRBJ2-7, with no clear D. Trimming took 1 base from V and 2 from J, leaving 9 bases between them. CDR3 length: 14 residues. Germline-derived CDR1 and CDR2 are MDHEN and SYDVKM. This CDR3 is CASSLLVLTYEQYF. CDR3 DNA: TGTGCCAGCAGTTTATTGGTGCTCACCTACGAGCAGTACTTC.

The V gene is TRBV28, the J gene TRBJ1-1; D gene ambiguous. The CDR3 is made up of 16 amino acids. Germline loops: CDR1 MDHEN, CDR2 SYDVKM. Trimming took off 1 base at V and 5 bases at J, with 17 bases between the two ends. The CDR3 sequence is CASSLYGGLSGTEAFF. The CDR3 DNA reads TGTGCCAGCAGTTTATATGGCGGATTGTCGGGGACTGAAGCTTTCTTT.

This rearrangement joins TRBV28 to TRBJ1-6, with D possibly matching TRBD1 (5 bases). Germline V lookup: CDR1 MDHEN, CDR2 SYDVKM. The V gene lost 2 bases and the J gene lost 15 bases, with 14 bases spanning the gap. The CDR3 runs 13 residues. The CDR3 reads CASSLVGGLVLHF. CDR3 bases: TGTGCCAGCAGTTTAGTTGGGGGTTTGGTCCTCCACTTT.

The chain links TRBV7-3 to TRBJ2-1, with D maybe TRBD2 (5 bases). Trimming removed 1 base from V and 13 bases from J, with 11 bases in between. The CDR3 length is 12 residues. Germline loops: CDR1 SGHTA, CDR2 FQGTGA. The CDR3 region has the DNA TGTGCCAGCAGCTTAAGTTCCGGGGAACAGTTCTTC. Its protein is CASSLSSGEQFF.

A note on this clone: This CDR3 is also generated by other DNA sequences in the sample. This sequence joins TRBV7-2 and TRBJ2-5; perhaps TRBD2 as D (6 bases). Germline values: CDR1 SGHTA, CDR2 FQGNSA. This CDR3 is 14 amino acids long. Trimming left V 0 bases short and J 4 bases short, with 9 bases between. This CDR3 reads CASSLAGAGETQYF. CDR3 nucleotides: TGTGCCAGCAGCTTAGCGGGAGCGGGAGAGACCCAGTACTTC. Full variable domain (rest looked up from reference TRBV7-2 and TRBJ2-5): GAGVSQSPSNKVTEKGKDVELRCDPISGHTALYWYRQSLGQGLEFLIYFQGNSAPDKSGLPSDRFSAERTGGSVSTLTIQRTQQEDSAVYLCASSLAGAGETQYFGPGTRLLVL.

The CDR3 sequence: CASSYRAGGGGWNEQFF. The DNA for the CDR3 is TGTGCCAGCTCCTACCGGGCCGGGGGCGGAGGGTGGAATGAGCAGTTCTTC. The genes are TRBV27 and TRBJ2-1; D could derive from TRBD1 or TRBD2 (6 bases each). In germline, CDR1 is MNHEY, CDR2 SMNVEV (reference sequence). Trimming pared 8 bases from V and 7 bases from J, leaving 27 bases between. The length of the CDR3 is 17 residues.

This chain uses TRBV6-4 with TRBJ1-1; TRBD1 might be the D (5 bases). The CDR3 length is 13 residues. Germline CDR1 MRHNA, CDR2 SNTAGT. V lost 6 bases, J lost 0 bases, and 8 bases lay in between. For the CDR3, the DNA is TGTGCCAGCAGGGACAACCTGAACACTGAAGCTTTCTTT. As protein: CASRDNLNTEAFF.

This chain joins TRBV4-1 and TRBJ1-4, with a possible D match to TRBD1 (5 bases). The CDR3 extends over 16 amino acids. The germline CDR1 and CDR2 sequences are MGHRA and YSYEKL. V was shortened by 4 bases and J by 4 bases, with 16 bases between the two germline ends. The CDR3 DNA is TGCGCCAGCAGCCCTCGGGGGGTTACGGTTAATGAAAAACTGTTTTTT. It specifies CASSPRGVTVNEKLFF.

The V and J genes are TRBV27 and TRBJ2-3; a possible D gene is TRBD2 (9 bases). The CDR3 extends over 13 amino acids. Germline V gene data show CDR1 as MNHEY and CDR2 as SMNVEV (reference sequence). V was trimmed by 10 bases and J by 6 bases, leaving 17 bases between them. The CDR3 is CATRGREGDTQYF. The CDR3, as DNA: TGTGCCACCAGGGGGCGGGAGGGTGATACGCAGTATTTT.

The chain recombines TRBV28 with TRBJ2-1; 13 nucleotides match TRBD2. With V trimmed by 6 bases and J by 4 bases, 6 bases remained unmatched. The CDR3 covers 16 residues. Germline loops: CDR1 MDHEN, CDR2 SYDVKM. CDR3 amino acids: CASRMGLAGIYNEQFF. In DNA form, the CDR3 reads TGTGCCAGCAGGATGGGACTAGCGGGGATTTACAATGAGCAGTTCTTC.

This clone was detected once. The rearrangement joins TRBV6-5 to TRBJ2-1, with a weak D call TRBD1 (5 bases). The CDR3 is made up of 16 amino acids. CDR1 is MNHEY and CDR2 is SVGAGI in the germline V gene. V was cut by 4 bases and J by 0 bases, with 13 bases left in between. CDR3 amino acids: CASSSETANSYNEQFF. CDR3 bases: TGTGCCAGCAGTTCCGAGACAGCGAACTCCTACAATGAGCAGTTCTTC.

The chain links TRBV11-1 to TRBJ2-7; D is unresolved. The CDR3 has 13 residues. V was pared by 5 bases and J by 5 bases, with 13 bases between. From germline, CDR1 is SGHAT and CDR2 FQDESV (reference sequence). CDR3 protein: CASSARSTHEQYF. In nucleotides, the CDR3 is TGTGCCAGCAGCGCCCGGTCTACCCACGAGCAGTACTTC.

This chain joins TRBV19 and TRBJ1-2; possibly TRBD1 for D (6 bases). The V and J ends lost 4 bases and 4 bases respectively, with 13 bases between them. The CDR3 totals 14 residues. Germline V gene data show CDR1 as LNHDA and CDR2 as SQIVND (reference sequence). The CDR3 region has the DNA TGTGCCAGTAGTAGACAGGACAGCAGCTATGGCTACACCTTC. It yields the protein CASSRQDSSYGYTF. The full variable domain, its missing parts supplied by reference TRBV19 and TRBJ1-2, is DGGITQSPKYLFRKEGQNVTLSCEQNLNHDAMYWYRQDPGQGLRLIYYSQIVNDFQKGDIAEGYSVSREKKESFPLTVTSAQKNPTAFYLCASSRQDSSYGYTFGSGTRLTVV.

This clone was seen only once. The chain carries TRBV7-3 and TRBJ2-7; unclear D gene. This CDR3 is built from 13 residues. Trimming left V 5 bases short and J 0 bases short, with 8 bases between. Germline values: CDR1 SGHTA, CDR2 FQGTGA. CDR3 loop: CASSPSHSYEQYF. CDR3 nucleotide sequence: TGTGCCAGCAGCCCCTCCCACTCCTACGAGCAGTACTTC.

The chain uses TRBV28 and TRBJ2-5, with 9 bases that match TRBD1. Germline lookup yields CDR1 MDHEN and CDR2 SYDVKM. CDR3 length: 15 residues. The trim removed 6 bases at V and 2 bases at J, leaving 7 bases unmatched. DNA of the CDR3: TGTGCCAGCAGGGAGATTGGGACAGGGCAAGAGACCCAGTACTTC. It translates to CASREIGTGQETQYF.

The chain is built from TRBV11-1 and TRBJ1-2, with no clear D. The CDR3 totals 12 residues. With 5 bases removed from V and 5 bases from J, the gap between germline ends came to 9 bases. Per germline, CDR1 SGHAT and CDR2 FQDESV (reference sequence). The DNA of the CDR3 is TGTGCCAGCAGCGCTGACAATTATGGCTACACCTTC. This translates into CASSADNYGYTF.

This sequence joins TRBV28 and TRBJ2-7; D call uncertain. This CDR3 is 15 amino acids long. From germline, CDR1 is MDHEN and CDR2 SYDVKM. Between the trimmed V and J ends, which lost 2 bases and 2 bases, there was a span of 13 bases. CDR3 DNA: TGTGCCAGCAGTTTACCCGCCGCAGAAACCTACGAGCAGTACTTC. The encoded protein is CASSLPAAETYEQYF.

The chain couples TRBV5-1 to TRBJ1-4; no clear D. Between the trimmed V and J ends, which lost 0 bases and 7 bases, there was a span of 16 bases. Germline lookup yields CDR1 SGHRS and CDR2 YFSETQ. The CDR3 consists of 16 residues. This CDR3 is CASSLGPLGEGEKLFF. The CDR3 DNA follows: TGCGCCAGCAGCTTGGGGCCTTTAGGTGAGGGTGAAAAACTGTTTTTT.